This TCR beta chain was documented in a study of beta chain features in type 1 diabetes. Study-wide context: The patient and healthy donor groups were comparable for age, gender and cell yields. General study results and limits: Shorter TCRB CDR3s, moderately but significantly so, were found in Type 1 diabetes patients in all four CD4+ subsets.

Expressed TCRB transcripts got sequenced, as all isolated RNA was reverse transcribed. Clones were read by immunoSEQ multiplex PCR, and TCRdb kept only the in-frame ones, dropping some. The table shows 300,000 to 450,000 clones, with roughly a fifth occurring only once. With 7 bases removed from V and 2 bases from J, the gap between germline ends came to 12 bases. CDR3 length: 13 residues. Sorting with CD45RO/CCR7/CD25/CD127/CD95/CD27 yielded naive, central memory, regulatory and stem-like memory CD4+ cells. Notes on this clone: The antigen remains unidentified.

Input material: naive CD4+ T cells from blood. The clonotype originates from a woman in her late teens or twenties in good health. The V call is TRBV23-1, the J call TRBJ2-7; no clear D gene. TRBV23-1 is known as an ORF, though its function is uncertain. CDR3 in amino acids: CASTRSSPYEQYF. The CDR3 region has the DNA TGCGCCAGCACCCGTTCCAGTCCCTACGAGCAGTACTTC.